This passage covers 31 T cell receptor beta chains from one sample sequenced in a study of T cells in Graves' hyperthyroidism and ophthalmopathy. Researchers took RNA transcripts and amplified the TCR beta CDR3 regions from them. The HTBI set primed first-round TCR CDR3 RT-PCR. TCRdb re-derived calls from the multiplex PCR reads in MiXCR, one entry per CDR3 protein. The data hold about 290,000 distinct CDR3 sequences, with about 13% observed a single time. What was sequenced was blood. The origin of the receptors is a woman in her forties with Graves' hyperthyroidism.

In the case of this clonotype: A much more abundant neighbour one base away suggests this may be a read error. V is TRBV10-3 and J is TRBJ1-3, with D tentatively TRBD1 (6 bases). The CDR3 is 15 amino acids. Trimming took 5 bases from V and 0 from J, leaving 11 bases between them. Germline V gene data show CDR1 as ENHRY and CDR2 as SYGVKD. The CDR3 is CAISSDRISGNTIYF. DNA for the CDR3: TGTGCCATCAGTTCGGACAGAATCTCTGGAAACACCATATATTTT.

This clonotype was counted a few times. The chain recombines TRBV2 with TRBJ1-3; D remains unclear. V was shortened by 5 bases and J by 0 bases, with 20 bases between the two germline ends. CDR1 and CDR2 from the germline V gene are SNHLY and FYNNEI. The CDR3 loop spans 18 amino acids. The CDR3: CASSLRSGGSFSGNTIYF. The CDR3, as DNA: TGTGCCAGCAGTCTGAGATCGGGCGGGTCATTCTCTGGAAACACCATATATTTT.

The CDR3 region is CASSENSEGYGYTF. As DNA, the CDR3 is TGTGCCAGCAGTGAGAATTCGGAGGGCTATGGCTACACCTTC. V usage is TRBV6-1 and J usage is TRBJ1-2; unclear D gene. Trimming left V 3 bases short and J 4 bases short, with 12 bases between. Germline V gene data show CDR1 as MNHNS and CDR2 as SASEGT. CDR3 size: 14 residues.

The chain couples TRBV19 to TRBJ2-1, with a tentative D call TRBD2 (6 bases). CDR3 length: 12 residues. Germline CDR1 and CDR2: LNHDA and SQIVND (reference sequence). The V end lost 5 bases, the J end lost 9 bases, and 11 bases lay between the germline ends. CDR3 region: CASSPGVGEQFF. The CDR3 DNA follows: TGTGCCAGTAGTCCGGGGGTGGGTGAGCAGTTCTTC.

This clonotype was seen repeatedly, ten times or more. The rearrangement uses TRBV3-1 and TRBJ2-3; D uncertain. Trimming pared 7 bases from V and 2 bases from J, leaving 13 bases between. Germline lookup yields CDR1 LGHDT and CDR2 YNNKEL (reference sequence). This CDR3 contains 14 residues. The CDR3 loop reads CASTKGAATDTQYF. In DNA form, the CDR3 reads TGTGCCAGCACCAAAGGCGCGGCCACAGATACGCAGTATTTT.

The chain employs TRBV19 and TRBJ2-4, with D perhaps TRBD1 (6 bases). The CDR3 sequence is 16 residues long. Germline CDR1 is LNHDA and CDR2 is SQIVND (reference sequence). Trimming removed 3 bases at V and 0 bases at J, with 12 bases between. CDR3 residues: CASSIGDNLAKNIQYF. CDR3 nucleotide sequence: TGTGCCAGTAGTATCGGGGACAACTTAGCCAAAAACATTCAGTACTTC.

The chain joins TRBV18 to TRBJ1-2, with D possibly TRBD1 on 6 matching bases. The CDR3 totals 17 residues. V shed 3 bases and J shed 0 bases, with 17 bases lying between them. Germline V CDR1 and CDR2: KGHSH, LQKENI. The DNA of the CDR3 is TGTGCCAGCTCACCGACACCAGACAGGAAACCTAACTATGGCTACACCTTC. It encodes CASSPTPDRKPNYGYTF.

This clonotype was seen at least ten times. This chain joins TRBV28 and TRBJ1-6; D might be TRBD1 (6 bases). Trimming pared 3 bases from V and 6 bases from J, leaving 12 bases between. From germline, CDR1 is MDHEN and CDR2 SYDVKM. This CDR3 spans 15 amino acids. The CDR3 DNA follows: TGTGCCAGCAGTTTCCCCGACAGGTTTAATTCACCCCTCCACTTT. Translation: CASSFPDRFNSPLHF. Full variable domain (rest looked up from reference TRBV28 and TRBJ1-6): DVKVTQSSRYLVKRTGEKVFLECVQDMDHENMFWYRQDPGLGLRLIYFSYDVKMKEKGDIPEGYSVSREKKERFSLILESASTNQTSMYLCASSFPDRFNSPLHFGNGTRLTVT.

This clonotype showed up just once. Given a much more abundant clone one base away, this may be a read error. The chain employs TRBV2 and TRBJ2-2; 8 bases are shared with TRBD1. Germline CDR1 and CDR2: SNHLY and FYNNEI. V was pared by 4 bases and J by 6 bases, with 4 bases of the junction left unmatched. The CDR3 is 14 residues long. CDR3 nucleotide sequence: TGTGCCAGCAGTGGTCAGGGGGCTCCCGGGGAGCTGTTTTTT. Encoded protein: CASSGQGAPGELFF.

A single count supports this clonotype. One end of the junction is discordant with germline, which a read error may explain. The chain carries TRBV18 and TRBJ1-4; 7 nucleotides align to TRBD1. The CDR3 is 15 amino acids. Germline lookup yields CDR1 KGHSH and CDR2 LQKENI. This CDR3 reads CASSPSRDRAEKLVF. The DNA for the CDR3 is TGTGCCAGCTCACCTAGTCGCGACAGGGCTGAAAAACTGGTTTTT.

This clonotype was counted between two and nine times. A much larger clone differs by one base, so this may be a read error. Written as DNA, the CDR3 is TGTGCCAGCAACCCCGAGATAGCGGGCTCCTACGAGCAGTACTTC. Residues: CASNPEIAGSYEQYF. The chain employs TRBV7-9 and TRBJ2-7, with 7 bases matching TRBD2. The CDR3 has 15 amino acids. The V segment lost 7 bases and the J segment 0 bases; nucleotides outside the gene matches: 9. Germline CDR1 is SEHNR and CDR2 is FQNEAQ (reference sequence). Using reference TRBV7-9 and TRBJ2-7 for the parts outside the CDR3, the full variable domain is DTGVSQNPRHKITKRGQNVTFRCDPISEHNRLYWYRQTLGQGPEFLTYFQNEAQLEKSRLLSDRFSAERPKGSFSTLEIQRTEQGDSAMYLCASNPEIAGSYEQYFGPGTRLTVT.

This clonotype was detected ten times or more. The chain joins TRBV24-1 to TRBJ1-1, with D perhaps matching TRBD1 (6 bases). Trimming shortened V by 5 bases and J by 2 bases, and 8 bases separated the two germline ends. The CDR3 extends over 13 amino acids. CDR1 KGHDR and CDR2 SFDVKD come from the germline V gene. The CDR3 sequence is CATSGGGNTEAFF. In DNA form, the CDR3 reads TGTGCCACCAGTGGAGGGGGTAACACTGAAGCTTTCTTT.

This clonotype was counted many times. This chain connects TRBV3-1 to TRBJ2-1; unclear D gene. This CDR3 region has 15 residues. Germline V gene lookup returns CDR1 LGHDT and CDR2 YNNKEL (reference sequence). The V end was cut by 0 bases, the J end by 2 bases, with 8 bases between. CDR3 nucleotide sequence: TGTGCCAGCAGCCAAGATCGGATCACCTACAATGAGCAGTTCTTC. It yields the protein CASSQDRITYNEQFF.

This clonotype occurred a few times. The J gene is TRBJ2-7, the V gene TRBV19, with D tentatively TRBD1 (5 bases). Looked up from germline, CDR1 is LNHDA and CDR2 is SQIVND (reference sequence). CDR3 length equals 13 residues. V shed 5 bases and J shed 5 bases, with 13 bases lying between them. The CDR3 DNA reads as TGTGCCAGTAGTCGCAGGGATAAGGACGAGCAGTACTTC. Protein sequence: CASSRRDKDEQYF.

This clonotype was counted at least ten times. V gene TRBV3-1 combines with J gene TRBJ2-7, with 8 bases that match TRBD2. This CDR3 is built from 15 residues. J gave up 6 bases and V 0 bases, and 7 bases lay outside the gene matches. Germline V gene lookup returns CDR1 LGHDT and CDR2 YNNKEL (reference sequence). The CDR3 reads CASSQDMVAGREQYF. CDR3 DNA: TGTGCCAGCAGCCAAGATATGGTAGCGGGGCGCGAGCAGTACTTC.

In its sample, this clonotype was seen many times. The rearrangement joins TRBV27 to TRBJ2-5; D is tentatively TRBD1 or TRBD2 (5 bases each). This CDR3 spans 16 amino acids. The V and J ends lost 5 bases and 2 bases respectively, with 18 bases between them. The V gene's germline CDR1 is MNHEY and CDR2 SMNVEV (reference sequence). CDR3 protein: CASSLMGPLTQETQYF. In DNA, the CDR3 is TGTGCCAGCAGTCTAATGGGACCGTTGACACAAGAGACCCAGTACTTC.

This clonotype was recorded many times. The CDR3, as DNA: TGTGCCAGCTCCCGCGAGAGGCAAGAGACCCAGTACTTC. It translates to CASSRERQETQYF. The chain is built from TRBV18 and TRBJ2-5; D is undetermined. Germline V gene lookup returns CDR1 KGHSH and CDR2 LQKENI. The CDR3 extends over 13 amino acids. With 6 bases removed from V and 2 bases from J, the gap between germline ends came to 10 bases.

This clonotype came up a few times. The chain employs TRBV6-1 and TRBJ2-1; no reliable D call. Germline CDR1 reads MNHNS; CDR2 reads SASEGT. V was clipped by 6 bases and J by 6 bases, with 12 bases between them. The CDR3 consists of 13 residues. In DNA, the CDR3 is TGTGCCAGCAGCCCGAGACAAGGCAATGAGCAGTTCTTC. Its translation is CASSPRQGNEQFF.

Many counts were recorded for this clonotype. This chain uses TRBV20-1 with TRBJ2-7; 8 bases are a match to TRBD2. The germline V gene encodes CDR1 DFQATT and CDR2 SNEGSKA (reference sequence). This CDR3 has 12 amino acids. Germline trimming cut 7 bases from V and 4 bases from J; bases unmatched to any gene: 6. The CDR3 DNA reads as TGCAGTGGGGGACTAGTTATTTACGAGCAGTACTTC. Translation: CSGGLVIYEQYF.

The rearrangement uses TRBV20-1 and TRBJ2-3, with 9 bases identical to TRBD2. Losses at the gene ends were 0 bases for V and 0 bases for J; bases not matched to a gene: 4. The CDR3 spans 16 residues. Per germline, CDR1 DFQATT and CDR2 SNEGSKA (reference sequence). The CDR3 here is CSARDSGRESTDTQYF. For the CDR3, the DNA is TGCAGTGCTAGAGATAGCGGGAGAGAGAGCACAGATACGCAGTATTTT.

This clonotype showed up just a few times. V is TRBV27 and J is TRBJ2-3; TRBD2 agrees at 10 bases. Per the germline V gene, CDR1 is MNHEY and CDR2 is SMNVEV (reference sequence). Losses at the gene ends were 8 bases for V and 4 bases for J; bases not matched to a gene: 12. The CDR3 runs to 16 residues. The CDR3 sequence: CASASGWLAGADTQYF. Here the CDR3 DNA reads TGTGCCAGCGCCTCCGGTTGGCTAGCGGGAGCAGATACGCAGTATTTT.

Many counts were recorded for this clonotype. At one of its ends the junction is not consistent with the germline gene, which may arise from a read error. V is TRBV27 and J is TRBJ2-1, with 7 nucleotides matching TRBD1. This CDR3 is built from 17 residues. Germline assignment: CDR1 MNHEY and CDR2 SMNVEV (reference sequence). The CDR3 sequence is CAGSTKQGYPIYNEQFF. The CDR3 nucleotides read TGTGCCGGCAGTACGAAACAGGGGTACCCAATCTACAATGAGCAGTTCTTC.

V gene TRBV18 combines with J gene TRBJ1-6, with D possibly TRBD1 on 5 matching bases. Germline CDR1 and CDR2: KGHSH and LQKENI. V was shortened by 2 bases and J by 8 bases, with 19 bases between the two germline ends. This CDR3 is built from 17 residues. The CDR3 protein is CASSPNTRGASDSPLHF. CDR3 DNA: TGTGCCAGCTCACCAAATACCCGTGGGGCGTCGGATTCACCCCTCCACTTT.

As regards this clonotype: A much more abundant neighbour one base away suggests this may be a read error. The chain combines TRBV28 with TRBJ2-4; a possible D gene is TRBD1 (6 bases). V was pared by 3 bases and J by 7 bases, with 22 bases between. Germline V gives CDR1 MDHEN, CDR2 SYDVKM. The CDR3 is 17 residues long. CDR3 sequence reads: CASSFPPPTGSGNIQYF. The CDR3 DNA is TGTGCCAGCAGTTTCCCTCCCCCGACAGGATCGGGGAACATTCAGTACTTC.

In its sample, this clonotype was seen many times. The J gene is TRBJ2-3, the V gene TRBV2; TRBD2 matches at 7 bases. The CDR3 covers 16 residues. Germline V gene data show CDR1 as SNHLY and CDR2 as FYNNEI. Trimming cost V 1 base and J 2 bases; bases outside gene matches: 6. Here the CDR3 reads CASSEVPAGNTDTQYF. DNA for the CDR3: TGTGCCAGCAGTGAAGTCCCAGCGGGAAACACAGATACGCAGTATTTT.

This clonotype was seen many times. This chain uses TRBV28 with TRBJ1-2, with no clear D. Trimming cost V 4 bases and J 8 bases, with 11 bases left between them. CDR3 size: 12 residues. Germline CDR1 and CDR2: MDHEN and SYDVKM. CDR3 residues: CASSSGGWGYTF. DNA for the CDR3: TGTGCCAGCAGTTCGGGAGGGTGGGGCTACACCTTC.

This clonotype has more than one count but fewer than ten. This chain's CDR3 is CSASPTGAPHEQYF. The CDR3 nucleotides read TGCAGTGCTAGCCCTACAGGGGCCCCCCACGAGCAGTACTTC. This chain links TRBV20-1 with TRBJ2-7, with 7 bases aligning to TRBD1. The junction had 10 bases not matched to a gene; V was cut back by 3 bases and J by 5 bases. Per the germline V gene, CDR1 is DFQATT and CDR2 is SNEGSKA (reference sequence). The CDR3 length is 14 residues.

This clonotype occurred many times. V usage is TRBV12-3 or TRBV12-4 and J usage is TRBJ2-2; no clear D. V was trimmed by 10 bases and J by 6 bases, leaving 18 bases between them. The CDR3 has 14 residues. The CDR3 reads CATTALPWAGELFF. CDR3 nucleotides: TGTGCCACCACGGCCCTCCCTTGGGCCGGGGAGCTGTTTTTT.

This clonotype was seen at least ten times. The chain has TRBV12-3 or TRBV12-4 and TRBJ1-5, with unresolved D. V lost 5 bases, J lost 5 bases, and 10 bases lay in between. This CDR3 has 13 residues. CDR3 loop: CASSQGFYQPQHF. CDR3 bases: TGTGCCAGCAGTCAAGGATTTTATCAGCCCCAGCATTTT.

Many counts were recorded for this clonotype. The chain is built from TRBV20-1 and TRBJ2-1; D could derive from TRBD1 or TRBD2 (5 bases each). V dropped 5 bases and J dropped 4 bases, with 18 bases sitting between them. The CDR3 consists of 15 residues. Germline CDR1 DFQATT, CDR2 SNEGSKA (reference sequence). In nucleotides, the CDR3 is TGCAGTGCTCCGCAGCCCGGGACCAAATACAATGAGCAGTTCTTC. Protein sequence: CSAPQPGTKYNEQFF.

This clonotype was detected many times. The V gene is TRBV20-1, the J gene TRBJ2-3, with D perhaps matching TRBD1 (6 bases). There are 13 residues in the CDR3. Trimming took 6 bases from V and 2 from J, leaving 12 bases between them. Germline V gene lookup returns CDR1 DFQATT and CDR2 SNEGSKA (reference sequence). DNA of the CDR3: TGCAGTGCGAGGACAGATCACACAGATACGCAGTATTTT. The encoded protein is CSARTDHTDTQYF.